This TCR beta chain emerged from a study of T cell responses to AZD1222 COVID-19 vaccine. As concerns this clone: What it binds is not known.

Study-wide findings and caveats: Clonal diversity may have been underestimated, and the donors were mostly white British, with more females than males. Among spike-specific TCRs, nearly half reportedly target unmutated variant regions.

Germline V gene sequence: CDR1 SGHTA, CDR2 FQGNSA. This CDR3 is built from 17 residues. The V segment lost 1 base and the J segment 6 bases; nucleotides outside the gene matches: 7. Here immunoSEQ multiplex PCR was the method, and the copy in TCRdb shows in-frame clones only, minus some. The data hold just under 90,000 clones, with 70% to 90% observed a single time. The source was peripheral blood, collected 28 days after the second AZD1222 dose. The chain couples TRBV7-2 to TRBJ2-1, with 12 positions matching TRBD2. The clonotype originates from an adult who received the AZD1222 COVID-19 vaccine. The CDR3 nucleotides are TGTGCCAGCAGCTTAGAGCTAGCGGGGGGGCTAGTCAATGAGCAGTTCTTC. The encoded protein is CASSLELAGGLVNEQFF.